This T cell receptor (beta chain) was found in a study of T-cell reconstitution after alpha-beta-depleted transplantation in children. General study points: Among T cells one year after transplant, newly produced cells accounted for most counts and diversity.

For TCRbeta, the library was prepared with unique molecular identifiers. TCRdb itself ran the PCR reads through MiXCR, one entry per CDR3 protein. Among fewer than 350,000 distinct CDR3 sequences listed, around a tenth were seen once. This clonotype showed up many times. Its target is not known. In germline, CDR1 is MDHEN, CDR2 SYDVKM. This CDR3 comprises 17 residues. V lost 5 bases to trimming and J lost 5 bases, with 24 bases between them. The input for sequencing was peripheral blood, taken 180 days after TCRalphabeta/CD19-depleted stem cell transplant. This clonotype originated in a male patient between 2 and 10 years old who had a stem cell transplant for chronic granulomatous disease, so the T cells may come from the graft donor. This chain uses TRBV28 with TRBJ1-2, with D possibly TRBD1 on 5 matching bases. The CDR3 spells CASSTAPGTEGLYGYTF. The DNA of the CDR3 is TGTGCCAGCAGTACGGCCCCGGGAACAGAGGGACTGTATGGCTACACCTTC.